This is a list of T cell receptor beta chains from one sample in a study of shared clonotypes between healthy human individuals. TCRdb's table, derived via immunoSEQ multiplex PCR, lists solely in-frame clones and lacks some. This table holds around 2.1 million clones, about 93% found once. The specimen was naive CD8+ T cells from PBMCs. These receptors all stem from a young man in good health. Some clones in this sample may be carry-over from other donors' samples. Both conserved end residues are trimmed from each CDR3.

J gene | V gene | CDR3 protein
TRBJ2-7 | TRBV21-1 | ASSKLQGQGIYEQY
TRBJ2-1 | TRBV10-3 | AIGGINYNEQF
TRBJ2-3 | TRBV15 | ATDPWRESTDTQY
TRBJ2-1 | TRBV4-3 | ASSQEWVNEQF
TRBJ2-5 | TRBV7-3 | ASSGAGLRETQY
TRBJ2-7 | TRBV6-6 | ASSSPAGRQY
TRBJ2-1 | TRBV29-1 | SVPLNEQF
TRBJ2-1 | TRBV2 | ASSEPLGNEQF
TRBJ2-5 | TRBV7-9 | ASSVSRTGAKETQY
TRBJ2-1 | TRBV9 | ASSARTSGRMEEQF
TRBJ2-7 | TRBV5-6 | ASSLDSRGTYEQY
TRBJ2-1 | TRBV27 | ASSFVGSSYNEQF
TRBJ2-1 | TRBV2 | ASSGDSGRSSYNEQF
TRBJ2-1 | TRBV19 | ASTLQVGRSSYNEQF
TRBJ2-3 | TRBV30 | AWSASVTGLPDTQC
TRBJ2-7 | TRBV27 | ASRWGGGKNEQY
TRBJ2-7 | TRBV7-9 | ASSFSTGLAEYEQY
TRBJ1-4 | TRBV9 | ASSVGGSANEKLF
TRBJ2-2 | TRBV7-9 | ASSFKTGTNTGELF
TRBJ1-5 | TRBV7-2 | ASSPPGQGDQPQH
TRBJ2-7 | TRBV27 | ASRTRAGREQY
TRBJ2-2 | TRBV9 | ASSVERLAGTGELF
TRBJ2-5 | TRBV18 | ASSPNRETQY